A selection of T cell receptor beta chains follows, all from one sample in a study of cytomegalovirus exposure and HLA in healthy donors. Generated by immunoSEQ multiplex PCR, the TCRdb table keeps only in-frame clones and is missing some. The sample carries tens of thousands of clones, approximately 84% recorded once. The source material was PBMCs. The source is a woman aged 18-29 years in good health and CMV-seropositive. Both conserved end residues are part of each CDR3. A D gene is named only where the DNA matches it firmly. Clone size, where shown, is once, few, many, or a class for clones that have expanded.

TGTGCCAGCAGCCCAAGCTGGACAGGGGGCTGGGAGACCCAGTACTTC	CASSPSWTGGWETQYF	TRBV2	few	TRBD1	TRBJ2-5
TGTGCTAGCCGATACTCAGGGCCGAACACTGAAGCTTTCTTT	CASRYSGPNTEAFF	TRBV12-5	once	.	TRBJ1-1
TGTGCCAGTAGTCCCGGGACAGGGGAACGGGACACTGAAGCTTTCTTT	CASSPGTGERDTEAFF	TRBV19	.	TRBD1	TRBJ1-1
TGTGCCAGCAGTTTCACAGGGGCAGATACGCAGTATTTT	CASSFTGADTQYF	TRBV6-5	.	TRBD1	TRBJ2-3
TGTGCCAGCAGCTTAGGGGCGGGCATAGATACGCAGTATTTT	CASSLGAGIDTQYF	TRBV7-2	.	.	TRBJ2-3
TGTGCCATCAGTCCGGGACAGAGCTACGAGCAGTACTTC	CAISPGQSYEQYF	TRBV10-3	.	TRBD1	TRBJ2-7
TGCGCCAGCAGCCAAGATCACAGGTCCAACGAGCAGTACTTC	CASSQDHRSNEQYF	TRBV4-3	.	.	TRBJ2-7
TGTGCCAGCAGTAAGGGACAGATATATGAAAAACTGTTTTTT	CASSKGQIYEKLFF	TRBV4-2	.	TRBD1	TRBJ1-4
TGTGCCAGCAGTCTCTTGGACTGGACCACTGAAGCTTTCTTT	CASSLLDWTTEAFF	TRBV28	once	.	TRBJ1-1
TGTGCCAGCAGCTTGGGGGCCCGACAGCGGGACTGGTGGGGCTACACCTTC	CASSLGARQRDWWGYTF	TRBV5-4	.	.	TRBJ1-2
TGTGCCAGCAGTCGTAGCGGGGGTACTGAGCAGTTCTTC	CASSRSGGTEQFF	TRBV25-1	.	TRBD2	TRBJ2-1
TGTGCCAGTACCCCGTTAGGGACAGTCGGAACAGATACGCAGTATTTT	CASTPLGTVGTDTQYF	TRBV19	.	TRBD1	TRBJ2-3
TGTGCCAGTATTGGAAGGGGGCTGGGCCAGCCCCAGCATTTT	CASIGRGLGQPQHF	TRBV19	.	TRBD1	TRBJ1-5